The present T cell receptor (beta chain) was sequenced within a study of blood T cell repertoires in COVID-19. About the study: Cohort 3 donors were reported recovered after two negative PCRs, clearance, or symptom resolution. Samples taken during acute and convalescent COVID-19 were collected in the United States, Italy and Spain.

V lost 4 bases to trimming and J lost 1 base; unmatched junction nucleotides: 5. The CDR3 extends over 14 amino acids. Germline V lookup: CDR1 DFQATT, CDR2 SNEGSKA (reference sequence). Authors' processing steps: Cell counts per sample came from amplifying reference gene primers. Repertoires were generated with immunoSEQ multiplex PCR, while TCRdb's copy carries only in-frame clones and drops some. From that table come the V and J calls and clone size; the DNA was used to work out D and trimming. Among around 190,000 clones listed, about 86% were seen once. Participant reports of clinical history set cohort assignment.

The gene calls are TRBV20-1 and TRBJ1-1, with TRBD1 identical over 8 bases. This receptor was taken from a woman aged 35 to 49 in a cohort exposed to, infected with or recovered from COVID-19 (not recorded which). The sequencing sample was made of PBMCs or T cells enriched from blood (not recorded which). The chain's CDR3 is CSAIDDRGNTEAFF. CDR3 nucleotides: TGCAGTGCTATTGACGACAGGGGGAACACTGAAGCTTTCTTT.